This TCR beta chain was identified in a study of blood T cell repertoires in COVID-19 (dated by TCRdb to about 2020). About the investigation overall: The collaborator samples originated in the United States, Italy and Spain and spanned the acute and convalescent phases of COVID-19. The dataset comprised deeply sampled blood TCRbeta repertoires from subjects exposed to, actively infected with, or recovered from COVID-19. The repertoires were made available in a free public database intended to serve as a resource for research on the immune response to SARS-CoV-2. The prospective study material was composed of cDNA or gDNA derived from T cells, B-cell-depleted T cells, or PBMCs. Sample metadata almost always included a de-identified subject ID, COVID-19 status, age in years and sex. HLA class I and class II types, where available, came from metadata supplied by the sample provider rather than from assay-based typing. The samples were drawn from the first 160 participants of the ongoing ImmuneRACE study and from 950 to 1,500 subjects provided by 6 global collaborators.

On the study overall, not on this receptor specifically: The quantity of clinical and demographic metadata differed by source and by participant and was supplied without curation.

About this clone: Which antigen it targets is not known. No much larger clone is present one base from it, and per-base qualities are unavailable.

Each collaborating institution followed its own protocols to collect whole blood in K2EDTA tubes. For TCRbeta analysis, collaborators shipped samples as frozen whole blood, isolated PBMCs, or DNA extracted from either of those sample types. TCRbeta CDR3 regions were amplified from genomic DNA using the immunoSEQ Assay, a bias-controlled multiplex PCR. The authors processed their data as follows. The number of nucleated cells in each sample was estimated from the amplification of reference gene primers within the assay. To quantify the absolute abundance of each unique TCRbeta CDR3 rearrangement, sequence reads were collapsed and filtered. For each sample, productive Simpson clonality was calculated as the square root of Simpson's diversity index over productive rearrangements. Entries here come from immuneACCESS through TCRdb and include only in-frame sequences with V and J called. Some clones fail to appear in such tables; in the studies checked, an unresolved V gene covers under half of the shortfall, and the cause of the remainder is unknown. The V and J calls and clone size come from that table; D and trimming were worked out from the DNA. This sample has about 11,000 clones in its table, and 70% to 90% of those were observed once. Roughly 30% of the sample is taken by the ten largest.

The V end gives up 3 bases and the J end 3 bases, leaving 4 bases in the junction not matched to a gene. Including cysteine and phenylalanine, the CDR3 has 15 amino acids. Only the CDR3 part of the read is kept: 45 bases, read in frame from the first base. Reading the germline V gene gives CDR1 SGDLS and CDR2 YYNGEE. This receptor was identified in a man aged 45-60 years with active COVID-19. Sequenced: peripheral blood. This sequence uses TRBV9 and TRBJ2-2; 8 middle bases align to TRBD1. Read as DNA, the sequence is TGTGCCAGCAGCGCGGACAGGGTTGACACCGGGGAGCTGTTTTTT. The translation is CASSADRVDTGELFF.